The TCR beta chain described here comes from a study of cytotoxic CD8 clonotypes in ibrutinib-treated CLL. Assay: immunoSEQ multiplex PCR; the TCRdb copy retains only in-frame clones and omits some. The repertoire holds around 150,000 clones, with roughly four fifths as singletons. Sequences were derived from PBMCs, sampled after 12 months of ibrutinib treatment. The sequence was collected from a human donor with chronic lymphocytic leukemia.

The CDR3 reads CASSGWDTGTTIRGYTF. CDR3 sequence (DNA): TGTGCCAGCAGCGGGTGGGATACAGGGACCACAATTAGAGGCTACACCTTC. The chain carries TRBV7-9 and TRBJ1-2, with D tentatively TRBD1 (6 bases). Trimming shortened V by 5 bases and J by 8 bases, and 27 bases separated the two germline ends. The germline gives CDR1 SEHNR, CDR2 FQNEAQ (reference sequence). This CDR3 has 17 residues.